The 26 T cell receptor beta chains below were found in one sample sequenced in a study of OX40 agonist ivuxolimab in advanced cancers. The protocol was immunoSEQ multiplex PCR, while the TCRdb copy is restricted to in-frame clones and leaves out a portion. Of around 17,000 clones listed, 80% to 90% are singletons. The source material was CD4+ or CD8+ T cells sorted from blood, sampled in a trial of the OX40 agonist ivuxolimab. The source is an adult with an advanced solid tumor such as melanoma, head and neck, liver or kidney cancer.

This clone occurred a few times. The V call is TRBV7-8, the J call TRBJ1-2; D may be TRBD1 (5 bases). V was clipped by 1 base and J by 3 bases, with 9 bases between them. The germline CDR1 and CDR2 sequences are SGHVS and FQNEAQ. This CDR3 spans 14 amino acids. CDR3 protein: CASSLGGTYYGYTF. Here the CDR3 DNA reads TGTGCCAGCAGCTTAGGAGGGACGTACTATGGCTACACCTTC.

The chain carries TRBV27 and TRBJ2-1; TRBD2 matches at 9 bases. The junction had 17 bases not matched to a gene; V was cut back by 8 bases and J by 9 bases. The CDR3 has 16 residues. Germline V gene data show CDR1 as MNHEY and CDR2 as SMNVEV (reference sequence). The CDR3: CASLVFNSGSKVEQFF. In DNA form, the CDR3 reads TGTGCCAGCCTCGTCTTCAATAGCGGGAGTAAAGTTGAGCAGTTCTTC.

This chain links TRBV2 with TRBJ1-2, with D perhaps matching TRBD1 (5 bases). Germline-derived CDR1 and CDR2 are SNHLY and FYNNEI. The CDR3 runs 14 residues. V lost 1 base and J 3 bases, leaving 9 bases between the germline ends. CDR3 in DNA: TGTGCCAGCAGTGAAGTCCGGACATACTATGGCTACACCTTC. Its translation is CASSEVRTYYGYTF.

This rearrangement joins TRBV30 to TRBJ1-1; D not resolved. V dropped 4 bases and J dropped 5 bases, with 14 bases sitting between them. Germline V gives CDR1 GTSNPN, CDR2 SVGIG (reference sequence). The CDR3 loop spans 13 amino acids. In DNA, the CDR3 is TGTGCCTGGACCCTCGGGGTGAGGACTGAAGCTTTCTTT. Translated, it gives CAWTLGVRTEAFF.

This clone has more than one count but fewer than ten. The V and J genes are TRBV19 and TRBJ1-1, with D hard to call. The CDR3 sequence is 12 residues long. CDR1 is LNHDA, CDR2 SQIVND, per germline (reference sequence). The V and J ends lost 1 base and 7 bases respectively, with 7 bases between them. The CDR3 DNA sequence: TGTGCCAGTAGTATAGGGACGCTTGAAGCTTTCTTT. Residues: CASSIGTLEAFF.

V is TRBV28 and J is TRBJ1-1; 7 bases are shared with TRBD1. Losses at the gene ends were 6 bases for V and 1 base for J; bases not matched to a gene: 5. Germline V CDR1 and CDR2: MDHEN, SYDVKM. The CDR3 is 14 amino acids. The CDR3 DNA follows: TGTGCCAGCAGCCGTCAGGGGGAGAACACTGAAGCTTTCTTT. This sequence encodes CASSRQGENTEAFF. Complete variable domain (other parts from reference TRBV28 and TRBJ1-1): DVKVTQSSRYLVKRTGEKVFLECVQDMDHENMFWYRQDPGLGLRLIYFSYDVKMKEKGDIPEGYSVSREKKERFSLILESASTNQTSMYLCASSRQGENTEAFFGQGTRLTVV.

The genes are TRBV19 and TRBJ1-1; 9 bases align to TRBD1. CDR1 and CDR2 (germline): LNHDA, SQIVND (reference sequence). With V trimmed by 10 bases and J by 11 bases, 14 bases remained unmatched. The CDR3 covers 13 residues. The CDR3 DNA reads TGTGCCACCTCCGGGACAGGGACGGCCGGGGCTTTCTTT. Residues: CATSGTGTAGAFF. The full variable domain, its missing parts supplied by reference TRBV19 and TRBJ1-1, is DGGITQSPKYLFRKEGQNVTLSCEQNLNHDAMYWYRQDPGQGLRLIYYSQIVNDFQKGDIAEGYSVSREKKESFPLTVTSAQKNPTAFYLCATSGTGTAGAFFGQGTRLTVV.

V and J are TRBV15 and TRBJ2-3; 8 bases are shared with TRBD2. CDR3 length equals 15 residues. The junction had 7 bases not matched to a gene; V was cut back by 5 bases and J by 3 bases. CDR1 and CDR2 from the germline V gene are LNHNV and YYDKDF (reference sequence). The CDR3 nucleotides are TGTGCCACCAGCGTTCCGCCGGGGGGGACAGATACGCAGTATTTT. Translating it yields CATSVPPGGTDTQYF.

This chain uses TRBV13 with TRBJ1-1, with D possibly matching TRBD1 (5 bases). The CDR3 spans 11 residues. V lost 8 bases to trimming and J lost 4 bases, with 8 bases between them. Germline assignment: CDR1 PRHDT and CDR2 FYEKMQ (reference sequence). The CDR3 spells CASGGSTEAFF. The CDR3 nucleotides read TGTGCCAGCGGGGGGTCCACTGAAGCTTTCTTT.

The CDR3 reads CASSLDPIGFYGYTF. As DNA, the CDR3 is TGTGCCAGCAGCTTAGATCCCATAGGCTTCTATGGCTACACCTTC. V and J are TRBV11-3 and TRBJ1-2; no reliable D call. V was shortened by 0 bases and J by 4 bases, with 12 bases between the two germline ends. Germline assignment: CDR1 SGHNT and CDR2 YENEEA. The CDR3 covers 15 residues.

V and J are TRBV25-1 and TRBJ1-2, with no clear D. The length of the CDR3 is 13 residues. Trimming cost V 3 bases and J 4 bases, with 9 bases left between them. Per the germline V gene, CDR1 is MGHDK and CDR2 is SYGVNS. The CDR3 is CASSDPGGYGYTF. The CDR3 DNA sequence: TGTGCCAGCAGTGATCCGGGCGGCTATGGCTACACCTTC.

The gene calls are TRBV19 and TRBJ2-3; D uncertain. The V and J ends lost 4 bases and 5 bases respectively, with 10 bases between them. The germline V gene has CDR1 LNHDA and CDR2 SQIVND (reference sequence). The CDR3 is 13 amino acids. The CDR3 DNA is TGTGCCAGTAGTAGCGACGGCAGAGATACGCAGTATTTT. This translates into CASSSDGRDTQYF.

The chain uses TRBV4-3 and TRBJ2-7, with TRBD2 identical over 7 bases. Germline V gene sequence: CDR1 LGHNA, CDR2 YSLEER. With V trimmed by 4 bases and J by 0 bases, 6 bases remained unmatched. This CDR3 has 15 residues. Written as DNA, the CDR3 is TGCGCCAGCAGCCCAACTAGCGAAACCTCCTACGAGCAGTACTTC. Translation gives CASSPTSETSYEQYF.

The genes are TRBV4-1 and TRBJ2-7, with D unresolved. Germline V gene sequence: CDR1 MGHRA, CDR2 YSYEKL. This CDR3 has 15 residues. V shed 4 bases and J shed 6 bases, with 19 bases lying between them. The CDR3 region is CASSPEMDRPSEQYF. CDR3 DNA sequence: TGCGCCAGCAGCCCAGAGATGGATAGGCCCAGCGAGCAGTACTTC.

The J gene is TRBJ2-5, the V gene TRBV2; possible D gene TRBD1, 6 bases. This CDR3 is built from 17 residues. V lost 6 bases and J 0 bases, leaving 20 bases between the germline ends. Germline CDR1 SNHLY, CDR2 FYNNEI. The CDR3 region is CASSERYPGQNQETQYF. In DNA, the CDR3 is TGTGCCAGCAGCGAGCGTTATCCGGGACAAAACCAAGAGACCCAGTACTTC.

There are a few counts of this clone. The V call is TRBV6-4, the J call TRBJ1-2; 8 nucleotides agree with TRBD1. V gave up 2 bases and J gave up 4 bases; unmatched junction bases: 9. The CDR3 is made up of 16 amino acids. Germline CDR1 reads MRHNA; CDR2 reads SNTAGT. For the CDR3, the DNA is TGTGCCAGCAGTGACACTCCCCAGGGGGCCGTCTATGGCTACACCTTC. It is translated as CASSDTPQGAVYGYTF.

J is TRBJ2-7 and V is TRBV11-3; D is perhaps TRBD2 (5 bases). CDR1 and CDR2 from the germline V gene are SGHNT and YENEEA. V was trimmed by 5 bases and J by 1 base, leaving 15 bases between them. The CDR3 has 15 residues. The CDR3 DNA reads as TGTGCCAGCAGCCGCTTTGAGGGAGAATCCTACGAGCAGTACTTC. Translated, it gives CASSRFEGESYEQYF.

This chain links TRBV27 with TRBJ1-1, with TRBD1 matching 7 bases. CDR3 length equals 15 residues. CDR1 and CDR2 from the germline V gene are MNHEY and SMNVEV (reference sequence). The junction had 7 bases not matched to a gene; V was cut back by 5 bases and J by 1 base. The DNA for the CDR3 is TGTGCCAGCAGTCTCGACAGGGAGGGGAACACTGAAGCTTTCTTT. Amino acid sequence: CASSLDREGNTEAFF.

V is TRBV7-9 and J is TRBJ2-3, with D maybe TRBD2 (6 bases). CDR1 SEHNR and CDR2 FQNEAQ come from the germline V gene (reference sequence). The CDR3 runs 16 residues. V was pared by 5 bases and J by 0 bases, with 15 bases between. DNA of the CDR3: TGTGCCAGCAGCCCCTTGGGGGAGGCTAGCACAGATACGCAGTATTTT. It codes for CASSPLGEASTDTQYF.

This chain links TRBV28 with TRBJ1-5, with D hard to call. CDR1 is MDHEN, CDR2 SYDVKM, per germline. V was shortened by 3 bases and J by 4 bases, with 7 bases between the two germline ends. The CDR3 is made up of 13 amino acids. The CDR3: CASSLGNNQPQHF. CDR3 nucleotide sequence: TGTGCCAGCAGTTTGGGGAATAATCAGCCCCAGCATTTT.

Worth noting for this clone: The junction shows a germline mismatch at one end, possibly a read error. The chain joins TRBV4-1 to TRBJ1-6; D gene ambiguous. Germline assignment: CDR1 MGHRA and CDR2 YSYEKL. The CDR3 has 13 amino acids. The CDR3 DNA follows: TGCGCCAGCAGCCCCTACGGCGTTGTGGGAACCGATTTT. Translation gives CASSPYGVVGTDF.

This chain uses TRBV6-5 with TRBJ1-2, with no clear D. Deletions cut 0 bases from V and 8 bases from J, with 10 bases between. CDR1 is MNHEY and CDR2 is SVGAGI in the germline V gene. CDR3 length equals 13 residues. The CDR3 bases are TGTGCCAGCAGTTACTCGAAGAGGAGCGGCTACACCTTC. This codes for CASSYSKRSGYTF.

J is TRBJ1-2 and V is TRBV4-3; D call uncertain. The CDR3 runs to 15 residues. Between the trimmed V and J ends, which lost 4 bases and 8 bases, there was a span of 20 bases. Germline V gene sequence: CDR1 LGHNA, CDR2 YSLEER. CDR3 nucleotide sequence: TGCGCCAGCAGCCCCTCAGAAAGGAGCGGTGTAGGCTACACCTTC. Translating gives CASSPSERSGVGYTF.

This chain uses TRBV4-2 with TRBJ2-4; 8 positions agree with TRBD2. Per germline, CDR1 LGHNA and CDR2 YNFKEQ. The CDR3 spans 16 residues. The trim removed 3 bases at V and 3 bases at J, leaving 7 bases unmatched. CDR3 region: CASSQEAGVVKNIQYF. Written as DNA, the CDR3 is TGTGCCAGCAGCCAGGAAGCGGGAGTTGTCAAAAACATTCAGTACTTC.

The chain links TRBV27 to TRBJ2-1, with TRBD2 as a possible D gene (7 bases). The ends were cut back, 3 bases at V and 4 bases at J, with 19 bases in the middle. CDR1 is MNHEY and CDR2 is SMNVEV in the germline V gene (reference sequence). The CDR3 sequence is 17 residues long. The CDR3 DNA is TGTGCCAGCAGTTTCCCCTCTGGGGGGGGCTCGTACAATGAGCAGTTCTTC. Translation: CASSFPSGGGSYNEQFF.

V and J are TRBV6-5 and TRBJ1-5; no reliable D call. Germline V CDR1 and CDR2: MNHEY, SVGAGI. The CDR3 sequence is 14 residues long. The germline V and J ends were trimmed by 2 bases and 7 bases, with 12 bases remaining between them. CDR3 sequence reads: CASSYTQTGQPQHF. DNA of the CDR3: TGTGCCAGCAGTTACACTCAGACGGGCCAGCCCCAGCATTTT.